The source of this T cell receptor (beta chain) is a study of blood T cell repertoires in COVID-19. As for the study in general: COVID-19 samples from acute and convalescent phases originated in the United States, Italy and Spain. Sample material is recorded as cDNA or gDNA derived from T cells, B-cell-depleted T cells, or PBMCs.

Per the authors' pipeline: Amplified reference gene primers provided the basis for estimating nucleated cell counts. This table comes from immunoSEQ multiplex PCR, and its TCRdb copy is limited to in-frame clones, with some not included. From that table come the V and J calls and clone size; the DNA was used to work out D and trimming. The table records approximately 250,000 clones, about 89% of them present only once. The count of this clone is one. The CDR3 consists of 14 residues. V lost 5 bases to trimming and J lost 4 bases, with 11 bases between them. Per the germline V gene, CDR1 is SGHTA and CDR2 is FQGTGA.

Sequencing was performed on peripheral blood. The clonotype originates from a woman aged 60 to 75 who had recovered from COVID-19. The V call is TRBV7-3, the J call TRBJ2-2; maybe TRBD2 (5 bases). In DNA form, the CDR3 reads TGTGCCAGCAGCAACGGGGAAAGCACCGGGGAGCTGTTTTTT. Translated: CASSNGESTGELFF.